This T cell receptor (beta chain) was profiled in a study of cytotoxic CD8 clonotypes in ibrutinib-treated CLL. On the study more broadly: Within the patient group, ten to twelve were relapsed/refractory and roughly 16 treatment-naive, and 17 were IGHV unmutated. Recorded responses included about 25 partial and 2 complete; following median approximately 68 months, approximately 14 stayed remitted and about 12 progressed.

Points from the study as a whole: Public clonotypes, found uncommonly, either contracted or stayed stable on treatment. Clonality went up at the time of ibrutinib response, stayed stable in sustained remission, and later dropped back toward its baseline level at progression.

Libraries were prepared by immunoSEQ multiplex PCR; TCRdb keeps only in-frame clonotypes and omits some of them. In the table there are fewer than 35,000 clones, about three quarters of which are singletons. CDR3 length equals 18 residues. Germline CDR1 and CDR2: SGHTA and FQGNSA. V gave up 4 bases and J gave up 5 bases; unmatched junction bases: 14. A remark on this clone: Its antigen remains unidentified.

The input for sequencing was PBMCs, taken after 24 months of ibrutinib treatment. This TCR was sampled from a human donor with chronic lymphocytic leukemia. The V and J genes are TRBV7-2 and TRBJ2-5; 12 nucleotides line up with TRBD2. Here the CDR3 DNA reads TGTGCCAGCAGCTACGGACTAGCGGGGACTTCCCCCTCGGAGACCCAGTACTTC. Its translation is CASSYGLAGTSPSETQYF.